This T cell receptor beta chain emerged from a study of identical twins. General study points: Part of the zero-insertion signal could reflect confounding by invariant MAIT and iNKT cells.

This clonotype has at least ten counts. Its specificity is unknown. V was cut by 1 base and J by 2 bases, with 11 bases left in between. This CDR3 comprises 15 residues. From germline, CDR1 is SGHAT and CDR2 FQNNGV. Template switching created a universal primer site, and the cDNA included unique molecular identifiers. TCRdb reanalysed the 5' RACE reads using MiXCR and keeps one entry per CDR3 protein. The profile shows 650,000 to 750,000 distinct CDR3 sequences, 21% of them singletons. The sample was also linked to a second study, of T cells expressing NK-cell markers. From that report: It was sorted CD3+CD56-NKG2C+, CD3+CD56+NKG2C- and CD3+CD56+NKG2C+ T cells that provided the TCR beta repertoires.

The sample taken for sequencing was PBMCs. J is TRBJ2-5 and V is TRBV11-2, with D perhaps assigned TRBD1 or TRBD2 (5 bases each). The TCR was taken from a young woman in good health. The CDR3 region has the DNA TGTGCCAGCAGCTTAGCCGGGGCCCTTCAAGAGACCCAGTACTTC. Its protein product is CASSLAGALQETQYF.